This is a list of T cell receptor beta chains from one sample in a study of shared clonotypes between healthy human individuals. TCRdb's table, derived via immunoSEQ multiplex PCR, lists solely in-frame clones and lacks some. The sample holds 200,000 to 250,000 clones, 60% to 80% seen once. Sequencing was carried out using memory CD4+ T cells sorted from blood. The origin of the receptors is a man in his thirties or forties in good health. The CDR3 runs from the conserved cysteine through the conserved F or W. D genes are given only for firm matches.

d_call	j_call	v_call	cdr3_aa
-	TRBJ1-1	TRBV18	CASSPTNLGGFTEAFF
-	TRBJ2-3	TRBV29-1	CSVPSGDTQYF
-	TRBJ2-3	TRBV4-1	CASSHPSRSPSVDTQYF
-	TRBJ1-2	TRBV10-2	CASRAAGDARGYTF
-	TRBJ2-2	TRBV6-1	CASSEYPQQGPGELFF
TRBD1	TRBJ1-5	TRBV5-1	CASSFGAGGQPQHF
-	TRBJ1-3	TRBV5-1	CASSLDGVSSGNTIYF
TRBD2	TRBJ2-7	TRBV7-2	CASSLRGGDYEQYF
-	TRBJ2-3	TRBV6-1	CASSGISSGTDTQYF
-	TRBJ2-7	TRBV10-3	CAISDPGTGTYEQYF
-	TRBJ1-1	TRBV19	CASSIRDVGGGTEAFF
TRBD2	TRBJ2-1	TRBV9	CASSATAGTSANNEQFF
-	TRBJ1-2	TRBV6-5	CASSYSSQGKGYTF
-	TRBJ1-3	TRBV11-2	CASSLELGGGSGNTIYF
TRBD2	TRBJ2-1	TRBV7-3	CASRLLAGGYNEQFF
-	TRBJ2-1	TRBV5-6	CASSLNPRGNNEQFF
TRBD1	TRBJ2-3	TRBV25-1	CASSARDSITDTQYF
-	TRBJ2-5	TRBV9	CASGLGTRSETQYF
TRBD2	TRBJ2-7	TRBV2	CASRGTTLYEQYF
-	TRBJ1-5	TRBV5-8	CASNEGGSAWHF
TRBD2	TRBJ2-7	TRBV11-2	CASSGIAGSSYEQYF
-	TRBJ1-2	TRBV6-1	CASSVTDLYGYTF
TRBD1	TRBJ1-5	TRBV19	CASSEDRTQHF
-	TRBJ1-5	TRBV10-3	CAIRQDNQPQHF
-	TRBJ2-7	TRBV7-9	CASSVSGSAYEQYF
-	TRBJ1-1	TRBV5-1	CASRSDGVNTEAFF
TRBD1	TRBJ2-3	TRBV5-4	CASSLPGQGPDTQYF
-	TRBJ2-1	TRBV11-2	CASSRTWEQFF
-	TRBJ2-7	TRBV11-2	CASREQGRYEQYF
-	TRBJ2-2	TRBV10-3	CAISDSGPNTGELFF
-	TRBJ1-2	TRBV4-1	CASSQVARTAISPGDGYTF
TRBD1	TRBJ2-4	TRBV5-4	CASSWDREEDIQYF
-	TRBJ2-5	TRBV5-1	CASTSVVFEGRSETQYF